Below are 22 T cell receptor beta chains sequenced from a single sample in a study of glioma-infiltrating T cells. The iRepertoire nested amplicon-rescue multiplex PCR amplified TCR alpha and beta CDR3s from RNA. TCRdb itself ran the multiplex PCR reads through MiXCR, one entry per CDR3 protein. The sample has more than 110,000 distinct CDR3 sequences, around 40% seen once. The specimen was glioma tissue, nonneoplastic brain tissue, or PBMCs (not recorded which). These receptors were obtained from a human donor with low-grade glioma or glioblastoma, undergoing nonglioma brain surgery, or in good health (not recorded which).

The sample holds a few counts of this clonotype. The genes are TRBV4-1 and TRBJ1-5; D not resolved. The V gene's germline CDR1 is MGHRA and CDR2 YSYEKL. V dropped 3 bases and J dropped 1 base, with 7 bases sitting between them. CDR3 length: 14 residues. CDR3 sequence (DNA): TGCGCCAGCAGCCAGCAGATCAGCAATCAGCCCCAGCATTTT. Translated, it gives CASSQQISNQPQHF.

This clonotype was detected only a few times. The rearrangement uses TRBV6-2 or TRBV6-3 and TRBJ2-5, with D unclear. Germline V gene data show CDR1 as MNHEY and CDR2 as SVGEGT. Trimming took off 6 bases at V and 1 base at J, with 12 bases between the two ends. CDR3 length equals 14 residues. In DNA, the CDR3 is TGTGCCAGCAGCCAAGCACAGCTCCAAGAGACCCAGTACTTC. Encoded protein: CASSQAQLQETQYF.

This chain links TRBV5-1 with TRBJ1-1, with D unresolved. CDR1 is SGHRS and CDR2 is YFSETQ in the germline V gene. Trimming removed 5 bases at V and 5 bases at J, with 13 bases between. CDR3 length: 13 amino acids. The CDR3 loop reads CASSSYGRTEAFF. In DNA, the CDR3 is TGCGCCAGCAGTAGTTACGGCAGGACTGAAGCTTTCTTT.

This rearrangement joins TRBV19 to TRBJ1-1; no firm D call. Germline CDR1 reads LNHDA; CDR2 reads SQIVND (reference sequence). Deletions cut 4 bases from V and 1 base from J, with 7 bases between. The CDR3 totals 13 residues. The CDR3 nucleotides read TGTGCCAGTAGTACTGTTGGGAACACTGAAGCTTTCTTT. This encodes CASSTVGNTEAFF.

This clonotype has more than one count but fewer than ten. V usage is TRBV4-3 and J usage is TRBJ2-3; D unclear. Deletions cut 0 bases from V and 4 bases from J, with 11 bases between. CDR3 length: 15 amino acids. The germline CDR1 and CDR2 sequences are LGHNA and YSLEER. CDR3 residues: CASSQDFLGSDTQYF. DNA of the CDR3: TGCGCCAGCAGCCAAGATTTCTTAGGTTCAGATACGCAGTATTTT.

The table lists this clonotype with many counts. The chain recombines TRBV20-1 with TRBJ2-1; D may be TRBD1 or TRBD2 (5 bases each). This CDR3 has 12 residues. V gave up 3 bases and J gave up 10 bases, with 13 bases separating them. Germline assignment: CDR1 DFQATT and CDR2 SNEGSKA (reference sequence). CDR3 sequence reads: CSASGAGDEQFF. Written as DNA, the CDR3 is TGCAGTGCTAGTGGCGCCGGGGACGAGCAGTTCTTC.

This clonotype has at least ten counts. CDR3 region: CASSYSTRGGGDTDTQYF. The CDR3 bases are TGTGCCAGCAGTTACTCGACCAGAGGAGGGGGAGACACAGATACGCAGTATTTT. The chain is built from TRBV6-6 and TRBJ2-3, with D perhaps TRBD1 or TRBD2 (6 bases each). Trimming removed 0 bases from V and 2 bases from J, with 18 bases in between. Per the germline V gene, CDR1 is MNHNY and CDR2 is SVGAGI (reference sequence). This CDR3 comprises 18 residues.

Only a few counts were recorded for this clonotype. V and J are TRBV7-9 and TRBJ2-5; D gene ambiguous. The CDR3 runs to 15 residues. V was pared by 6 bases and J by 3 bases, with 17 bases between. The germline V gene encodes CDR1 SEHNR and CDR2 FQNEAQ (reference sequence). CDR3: CASRSGYRAKETQYF. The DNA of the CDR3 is TGTGCCAGCAGGTCGGGCTATCGGGCTAAAGAGACCCAGTACTTC.

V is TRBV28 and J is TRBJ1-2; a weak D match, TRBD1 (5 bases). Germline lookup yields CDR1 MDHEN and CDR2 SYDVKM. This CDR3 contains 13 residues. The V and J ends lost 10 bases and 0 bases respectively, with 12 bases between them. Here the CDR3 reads CATATAANYGYTF. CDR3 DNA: TGTGCCACTGCGACAGCCGCTAACTATGGCTACACCTTC.

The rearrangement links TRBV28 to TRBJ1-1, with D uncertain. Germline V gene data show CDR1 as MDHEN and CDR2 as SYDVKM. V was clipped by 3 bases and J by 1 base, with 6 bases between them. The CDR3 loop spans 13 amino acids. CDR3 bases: TGTGCCAGCAGTTTGCCGGAGAACACTGAAGCTTTCTTT. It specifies CASSLPENTEAFF.

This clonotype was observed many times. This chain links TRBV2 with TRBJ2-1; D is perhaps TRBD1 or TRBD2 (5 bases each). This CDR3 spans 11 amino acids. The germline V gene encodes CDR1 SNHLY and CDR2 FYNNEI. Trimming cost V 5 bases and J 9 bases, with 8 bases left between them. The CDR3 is CASSPGREQFF. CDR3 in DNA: TGTGCCAGCAGTCCGGGACGTGAGCAGTTCTTC.

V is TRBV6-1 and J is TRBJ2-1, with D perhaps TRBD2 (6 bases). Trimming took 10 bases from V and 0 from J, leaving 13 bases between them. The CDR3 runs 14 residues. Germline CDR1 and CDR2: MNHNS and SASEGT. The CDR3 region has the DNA TGTGCCACCCGGGGGATTCTCTCCTACAATGAGCAGTTCTTC. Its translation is CATRGILSYNEQFF.

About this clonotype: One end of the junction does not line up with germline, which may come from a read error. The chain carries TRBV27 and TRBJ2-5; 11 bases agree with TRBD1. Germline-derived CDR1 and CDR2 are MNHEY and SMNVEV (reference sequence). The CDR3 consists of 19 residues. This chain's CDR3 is CASSYSSGTGTGGQETKYF. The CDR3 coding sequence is TGTGCCAGCAGTTACTCTTCGGGAACCGGGACAGGGGGACAAGAGACCAAGTACTTC.

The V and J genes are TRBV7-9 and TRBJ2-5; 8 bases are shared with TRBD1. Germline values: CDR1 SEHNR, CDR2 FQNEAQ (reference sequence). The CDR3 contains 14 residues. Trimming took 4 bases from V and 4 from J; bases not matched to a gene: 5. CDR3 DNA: TGTGCCAGCAGCTCCTTAGACAGGGGAGAGACCCAGTACTTC. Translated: CASSSLDRGETQYF. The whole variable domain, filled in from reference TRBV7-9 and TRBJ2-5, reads DTGVSQNPRHKITKRGQNVTFRCDPISEHNRLYWYRQTLGQGPEFLTYFQNEAQLEKSRLLSDRFSAERPKGSFSTLEIQRTEQGDSAMYLCASSSLDRGETQYFGPGTRLLVL.

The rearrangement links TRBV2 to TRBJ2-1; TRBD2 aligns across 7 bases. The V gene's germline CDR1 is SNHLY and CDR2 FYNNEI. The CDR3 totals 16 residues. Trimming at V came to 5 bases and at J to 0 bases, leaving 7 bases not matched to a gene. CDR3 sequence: CASSSEAGSSYNEQFF. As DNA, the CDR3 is TGTGCCAGCAGTTCTGAAGCGGGAAGCTCCTACAATGAGCAGTTCTTC. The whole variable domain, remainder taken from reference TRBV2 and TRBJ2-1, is EPEVTQTPSHQVTQMGQEVILRCVPISNHLYFYWYRQILGQKVEFLVSFYNNEISEKSEIFDDQFSVERPDGSNFTLKIRSTKLEDSAMYFCASSSEAGSSYNEQFFGPGTRLTVL.

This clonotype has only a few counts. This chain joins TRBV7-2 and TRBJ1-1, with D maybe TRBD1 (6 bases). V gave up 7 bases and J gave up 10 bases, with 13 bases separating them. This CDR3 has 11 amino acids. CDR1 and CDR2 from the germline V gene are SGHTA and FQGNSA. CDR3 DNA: TGTGCCAGCATCGAAGGGGGGGCAGCTTTCTTT. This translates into CASIEGGAAFF.

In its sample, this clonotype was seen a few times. The CDR3 nucleotides are TGTGCCAGCAGCTTCGCAGATTATAGCAATCAGCCCCAGCATTTT. Amino acids: CASSFADYSNQPQHF. This chain joins TRBV7-2 and TRBJ1-5, with D uncertain. Germline CDR1 SGHTA, CDR2 FQGNSA. V shed 3 bases and J shed 0 bases, with 9 bases lying between them. The CDR3 loop spans 15 amino acids.

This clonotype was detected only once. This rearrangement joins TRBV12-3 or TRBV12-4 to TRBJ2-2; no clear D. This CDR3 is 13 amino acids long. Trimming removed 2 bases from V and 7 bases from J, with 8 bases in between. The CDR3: CASSLREGGELFF. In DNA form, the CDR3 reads TGTGCCAGCAGTTTAAGGGAAGGCGGGGAGCTGTTTTTT.

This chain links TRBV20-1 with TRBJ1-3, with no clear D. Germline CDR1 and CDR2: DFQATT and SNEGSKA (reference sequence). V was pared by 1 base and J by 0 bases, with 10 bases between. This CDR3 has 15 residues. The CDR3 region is CSARVPRNSGNTIYF. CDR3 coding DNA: TGCAGTGCTAGAGTCCCGAGGAACTCTGGAAACACCATATATTTT.

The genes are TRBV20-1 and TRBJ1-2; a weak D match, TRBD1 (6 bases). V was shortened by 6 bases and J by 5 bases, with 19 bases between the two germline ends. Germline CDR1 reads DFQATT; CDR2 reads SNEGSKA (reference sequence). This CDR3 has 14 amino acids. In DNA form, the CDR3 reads TGCAGTGCCACTCCGCAGGGGAGAACGTATGGCTACACCTTC. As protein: CSATPQGRTYGYTF.

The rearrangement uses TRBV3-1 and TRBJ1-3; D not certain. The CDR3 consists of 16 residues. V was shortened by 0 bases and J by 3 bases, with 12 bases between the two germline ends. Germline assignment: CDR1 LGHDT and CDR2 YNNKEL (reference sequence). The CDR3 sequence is CASSQEPGQFGNTIYF. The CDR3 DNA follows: TGTGCCAGCAGCCAAGAACCGGGCCAGTTTGGAAACACCATATATTTT.

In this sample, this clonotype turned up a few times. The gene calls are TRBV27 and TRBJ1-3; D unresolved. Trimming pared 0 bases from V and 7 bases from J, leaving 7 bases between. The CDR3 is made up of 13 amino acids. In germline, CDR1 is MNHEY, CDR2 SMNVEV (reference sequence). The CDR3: CASSLSAGNTIYF. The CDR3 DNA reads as TGTGCCAGCAGTTTATCAGCGGGGAACACCATATATTTT.